The present TCR beta chain was sequenced within a study of blood T cell repertoires in COVID-19. About the study: The United States, Italy and Spain were the sources of the acute and convalescent COVID-19 samples.

Germline V lookup: CDR1 LGHDT, CDR2 YNNKEL (reference sequence). V was clipped by 1 base and J by 0 bases, with 12 bases between them. This CDR3 comprises 16 residues. The method was immunoSEQ multiplex PCR; TCRdb's version includes in-frame clones alone and lacks a portion of them. The sample includes around 190,000 clones, approximately 91% seen only once; the top ten take 1.1%. The TCR was taken from a man under 40 with acute or convalescent COVID-19. The chain has TRBV3-1 (or the pseudogene TRBV3-2) and TRBJ2-5, with D possibly being TRBD2 (7 bases). Sequencing used peripheral blood. The CDR3 protein is CASSQGKGGNQETQYF. The DNA for the CDR3 is TGTGCCAGCAGCCAAGGAAAGGGGGGGAACCAAGAGACCCAGTACTTC.